The 21 T cell receptor beta chains given below trace back to one sample, sequenced in a study of T cell responses to AZD1222 COVID-19 vaccine. The protocol was immunoSEQ multiplex PCR, while the TCRdb copy is restricted to in-frame clones and leaves out a portion. Of roughly 130,000 clones in the sample, around 91% are singletons; the top ten hold approximately 1.7%. The starting material was peripheral blood, obtained on day 0 of AZD1222 vaccination. The receptors originated from an adult in good health.

J is TRBJ1-2 and V is TRBV6-5; D unclear. The CDR3 has 13 amino acids. Germline V gene data show CDR1 as MNHEY and CDR2 as SVGAGI. Trimming pared 6 bases from V and 1 base from J, leaving 9 bases between. The CDR3 region has the DNA TGTGCCAGCAGCGACGGATTTAACTATGGCTACACCTTC. Encoded protein: CASSDGFNYGYTF.

The chain carries TRBV11-3 and TRBJ2-2, with TRBD2 matching 9 bases. Germline V lookup: CDR1 SGHNT, CDR2 YENEEA. V gave up 4 bases and J gave up 1 base; unmatched junction bases: 10. This CDR3 has 18 amino acids. CDR3 nucleotides: TGTGCCAGCAGCTCCTCGCGAGCGGGGGGACTGAACACCGGGGAGCTGTTTTTT. Translating it yields CASSSSRAGGLNTGELFF.

The V and J genes are TRBV13 and TRBJ2-7; D gene unclear. The germline V gene has CDR1 PRHDT and CDR2 FYEKMQ (reference sequence). Trimming cost V 5 bases and J 0 bases, with 11 bases left between them. This CDR3 spans 14 amino acids. The CDR3 loop is CASSRPTASYEQYF. The CDR3 region has the DNA TGTGCCAGCAGCCGCCCCACGGCCTCCTACGAGCAGTACTTC.

The rearrangement uses TRBV19 and TRBJ1-1, with 9 bases matching TRBD1. The CDR3 is 15 residues long. The ends lost 4 bases at V and 2 bases at J; junction bases unmatched: 5. Germline CDR1 and CDR2: LNHDA and SQIVND (reference sequence). CDR3 coding DNA: TGTGCCAGTAGTAGAAAGACAGGGGGAAACACTGAAGCTTTCTTT. This translates into CASSRKTGGNTEAFF.

The genes are TRBV6-5 and TRBJ1-4; 7 bases match TRBD1. The V gene's germline CDR1 is MNHEY and CDR2 SVGAGI. The trim removed 7 bases at V and 2 bases at J, leaving 7 bases unmatched. The CDR3 spans 15 residues. In nucleotides, the CDR3 is TGTGCCAGCATCAAGACAGGGTCGACTAATGAAAAACTGTTTTTT. Its protein is CASIKTGSTNEKLFF.

This chain uses TRBV6-5 with TRBJ1-1; maybe TRBD1 (6 bases). Trimming took off 8 bases at V and 1 base at J, with 14 bases between the two ends. This CDR3 has 14 residues. Germline lookup yields CDR1 MNHEY and CDR2 SVGAGI. The CDR3: CASSEQQGNTEAFF. In DNA form, the CDR3 reads TGTGCCAGCTCAGAGCAACAGGGGAACACTGAAGCTTTCTTT.

This chain uses TRBV4-2 with TRBJ1-2, with 8 bases matching TRBD1. CDR1 is LGHNA and CDR2 is YNFKEQ in the germline V gene. J was trimmed by 7 bases and V by 4 bases; bases with no gene match: 11. The CDR3 covers 15 residues. The CDR3 DNA reads TGTGCCAGCAGCCCAAAGGTGGACAGGGAAAGTGGCTACACCTTC. This encodes CASSPKVDRESGYTF.

The chain couples TRBV11-2 to TRBJ1-1, with D maybe TRBD1 (5 bases). The germline CDR1 and CDR2 sequences are SGHAT and FQNNGV. Trimming cost V 1 base and J 11 bases, with 23 bases left between them. The CDR3 extends over 16 amino acids. The CDR3 protein is CASSLGFGQGTASAFF. DNA of the CDR3: TGTGCCAGCAGCTTAGGCTTTGGTCAGGGAACCGCCTCCGCTTTCTTT.

The chain combines TRBV12-2 with TRBJ1-5; the listed D gene, TRBD1, was not tested against the DNA. TRBV12-2 is classified as a pseudogene. The CDR3 has 16 amino acids. The CDR3 DNA reads as TGTGCAAGTCGCTTAAAGACAGGGTGTGACAATCAGCCCCAGCATTTT. Its translation: CASRLKTGCDNQPQHF.

The V and J genes are TRBV9 and TRBJ2-5; D is undetermined. Trimming left V 0 bases short and J 4 bases short, with 13 bases between. The CDR3 has 15 residues. Germline lookup yields CDR1 SGDLS and CDR2 YYNGEE. This CDR3 is CASSVAPLAVETQYF. CDR3 DNA sequence: TGTGCCAGCAGCGTAGCTCCCCTCGCGGTAGAGACCCAGTACTTC.

A single count supports this clone. The genes are TRBV5-5 and TRBJ1-2; TRBD1 is a possible D gene (5 bases). The CDR3 is made up of 15 amino acids. From germline, CDR1 is SGHKS and CDR2 YYEKEE (reference sequence). The ends were cut back, 0 bases at V and 4 bases at J, with 13 bases in the middle. The CDR3 region is CASSLGVGQVYGYTF. In DNA form, the CDR3 reads TGTGCCAGCAGCTTGGGGGTGGGGCAGGTCTATGGCTACACCTTC.

The rearrangement joins TRBV6-5 to TRBJ1-2; TRBD1 agrees at 7 bases. From germline, CDR1 is MNHEY and CDR2 SVGAGI. Losses at the gene ends were 6 bases for V and 5 bases for J; bases not matched to a gene: 6. There are 13 residues in the CDR3. The CDR3 DNA sequence: TGTGCCAGCAGAGGACAGGTTGAATATGGCTACACCTTC. Translation gives CASRGQVEYGYTF.

The V gene is TRBV11-1, the J gene TRBJ1-2, with D perhaps TRBD1 (6 bases). V dropped 8 bases and J dropped 3 bases, with 10 bases sitting between them. CDR3 length equals 12 residues. In germline, CDR1 is SGHAT, CDR2 FQDESV (reference sequence). CDR3 sequence: CASQGSDYGYTF. The DNA of the CDR3 is TGTGCCAGCCAGGGGTCGGACTATGGCTACACCTTC.

This chain joins TRBV5-5 and TRBJ1-1; D unclear. Trimming took 0 bases from V and 7 from J, leaving 10 bases between them. There are 13 residues in the CDR3. CDR1 is SGHKS, CDR2 YYEKEE, per germline (reference sequence). The CDR3 loop is CASSLVGFGEAFF. CDR3 coding DNA: TGTGCCAGCAGCTTGGTAGGGTTCGGTGAAGCTTTCTTT.

This chain uses TRBV24-1 with TRBJ1-5; D may be TRBD1 (6 bases). This CDR3 has 15 residues. Germline assignment: CDR1 KGHDR and CDR2 SFDVKD. V gave up 5 bases and J gave up 1 base, with 11 bases separating them. The CDR3 here is CATSGPGVSNQPQHF. The DNA of the CDR3 is TGTGCCACCAGTGGTCCAGGGGTAAGCAATCAGCCCCAGCATTTT.

This chain links TRBV7-2 with TRBJ2-2; TRBD2 matches 9 bases. There are 18 residues in the CDR3. From germline, CDR1 is SGHTA and CDR2 FQGNSA. J was trimmed by 4 bases and V by 2 bases; bases with no gene match: 11. The CDR3 DNA reads TGTGCCAGCAGCTTATTCGTTAGCGGGAGTTATGTCACCGGGGAGCTGTTTTTT. It is translated as CASSLFVSGSYVTGELFF.

CDR3 nucleotides: TGTGCCAGCAGCTCGGACAGGGCCCGCGGAGCTTTCTTT. It yields the protein CASSSDRARGAFF. V and J are TRBV5-6 and TRBJ1-1; 8 nucleotides agree with TRBD1. Trimming at V came to 3 bases and at J to 10 bases, leaving 8 bases not matched to a gene. The CDR3 contains 13 residues. Germline V CDR1 and CDR2: SGHDT, YYEEEE.

The V gene is TRBV5-6, the J gene TRBJ1-6; unclear D gene. Trimming pared 0 bases from V and 9 bases from J, leaving 7 bases between. There are 13 residues in the CDR3. The germline gives CDR1 SGHDT, CDR2 YYEEEE. CDR3 sequence (DNA): TGTGCCAGCAGCTTGGGGGGTACTTCACCCCTCCACTTT. It specifies CASSLGGTSPLHF. The full variable domain, with the rest looked up from reference TRBV5-6 and TRBJ1-6, is DAGVTQSPTHLIKTRGQQVTLRCSPKSGHDTVSWYQQALGQGPQFIFQYYEEEERQRGNFPDRFSGHQFPNYSSELNVNALLLGDSALYLCASSLGGTSPLHFGNGTRLTVT.

This chain links TRBV7-9 with TRBJ2-1; 7 bases line up with TRBD1. The V gene's germline CDR1 is SEHNR and CDR2 FQNEAQ (reference sequence). J lost 3 bases, V lost 4 bases, and 9 bases had no gene match. This CDR3 region has 16 residues. In nucleotides, the CDR3 is TGTGCCAGCAGCTCCCTCGGGCAGGGGGACTACAATGAGCAGTTCTTC. Translated, it gives CASSSLGQGDYNEQFF.

This chain joins TRBV27 and TRBJ2-3; TRBD2 might be the D (5 bases). The CDR3 spans 15 residues. V lost 10 bases and J lost 0, with 17 bases in between. CDR1 and CDR2 (germline): MNHEY, SMNVEV (reference sequence). CDR3 sequence reads: CATRAATSSTDTQYF. CDR3 sequence (DNA): TGTGCCACCAGAGCGGCGACGTCTAGCACAGATACGCAGTATTTT.

The rearrangement joins TRBV12-3 or TRBV12-4 to TRBJ1-1, with 11 nucleotides matching TRBD1. Trimming at V came to 1 base and at J to 11 bases, leaving 3 bases not matched to a gene. The CDR3 is 13 residues long. In DNA form, the CDR3 reads TGTGCCAGCAGTTTAGAAGGACAGGGGGCGGCTTTCTTT. The encoded protein is CASSLEGQGAAFF.